These T cell receptor beta chains were read from a single sample in a study of T cell responses to AZD1222 COVID-19 vaccine. Assay: immunoSEQ multiplex PCR; the TCRdb copy retains only in-frame clones and omits some. The profile shows 90,000 to 110,000 clones, approximately 86% of them singletons. This specimen was peripheral blood, taken on day 0 of MenACWY control vaccination. Receptors originate from an adult in good health. The CDR3 runs from the conserved cysteine through the conserved F or W. Each record gives: D gene, CDR3 length, V gene, clone size, J gene, CDR3 DNA, CDR3 protein. D genes are given only for firm matches. For some rows the clone size is stated as once, few or many, or as a class when expanded; others skip it.

>TRBD2|15|TRBV19|once|TRBJ2-7
TGTGCCAGTAGTATCACTAGCGGGAAGCTTAACGAGCAGTACTTC
CASSITSGKLNEQYF
>-|17|TRBV23-1|-|TRBJ1-2
TGCGCCAGCAGTCAATGGGGCCTGGGCGTAACAGGGTATGGCTACACCTTC
CASSQWGLGVTGYGYTF
>-|13|TRBV2|-|TRBJ1-5
TGTGCCAGCTTGCGTCAGGCCAATCAGCCCCAGCATTTT
CASLRQANQPQHF
>-|15|TRBV7-2|-|TRBJ2-7
TGTGCCAGCAGCTTAGGGGGGACGGCCTCCTACGAGCAGTACTTC
CASSLGGTASYEQYF
>-|16|TRBV5-1|once|TRBJ2-3
TGCGCCAGCAGCCAGGAGGGGGTGAGCGGCACAGATACGCAGTATTTT
CASSQEGVSGTDTQYF
>-|12|TRBV5-6|-|TRBJ2-5
TGTGCCAGCAGCTTAGGGGAACAGACCCAGTACTTC
CASSLGEQTQYF
>TRBD2|14|TRBV27|-|TRBJ2-7
TGTGCCACCAACGGCGCGGGGCCGGGGGGGGAGCAGTACTTC
CATNGAGPGGEQYF
>-|13|TRBV29-1|-|TRBJ2-2
TGCAGCGTTGAGGCATTAGGGGGCGGGGAGCTGTTTTTT
CSVEALGGGELFF
>TRBD1|15|TRBV7-9|-|TRBJ1-3
TGTGCCAGCAGCCCACCAGGACAGGGAGGAAACACCATATATTTT
CASSPPGQGGNTIYF
>-|17|TRBV11-2|-|TRBJ2-2
TGTGCCAGCAGCTCGGCCGCCCCAGGGGTGGCTGGGGGGGAGCTGTTTTTT
CASSSAAPGVAGGELFF
>-|14|TRBV5-1|-|TRBJ2-7
TGCGCCAGCAGCTTGGTCGACAGGCGAAACGAGCAGTACTTC
CASSLVDRRNEQYF
>-|15|TRBV10-3|-|TRBJ1-1
TGTGCCATCAGTGAGGGGGGCAGATTGAACACTGAAGCTTTCTTT
CAISEGGRLNTEAFF
>-|14|TRBV11-2|-|TRBJ1-2
TGTGCCAGCAGCTACAGGACAGACTCCAACGGCTACACCTTC
CASSYRTDSNGYTF
>-|14|TRBV7-2|-|TRBJ1-2
TGTGCCAGCAGCTTACCAGGGAATCGGGGTGGCTACACCTTC
CASSLPGNRGGYTF
>-|13|TRBV9|-|TRBJ2-7
TGTGCCAGCAGCGTAAGTAGACAGACCGAGCAGTACTTC
CASSVSRQTEQYF
>TRBD1|16|TRBV9|-|TRBJ1-1
TGTGCCAGCAGGAAACCCGGGACAGGGTCGAACACTGAAGCTTTCTTT
CASRKPGTGSNTEAFF
>-|13|TRBV5-5|-|TRBJ1-1
TGTGCCAGCAGCCTAGAATGGGGCGGGAAAGCTTTCTTT
CASSLEWGGKAFF
>-|13|TRBV5-8|-|TRBJ2-5
TGTGCCAGCAGCTCAGACTCGGGAGAGACCCAGTACTTC
CASSSDSGETQYF
>-|15|TRBV6-2/TRBV6-3|medium-sized|TRBJ1-5
TGTGCCAGCAGTTATATGGAGGTCGGTTATCAGCCCCAGCATTTT
CASSYMEVGYQPQHF
>-|14|TRBV28|-|TRBJ2-7
TGTGCCAGCAGCTACAACAACCAAGCCTACGAGCAGTACTTC
CASSYNNQAYEQYF
>-|14|TRBV7-2|-|TRBJ1-1
TGTGCCAGCAGCTTACCAGGGGTTGGGGGTGAAGCTTTCTTT
CASSLPGVGGEAFF
>TRBD1|15|TRBV5-5|-|TRBJ1-5
TGTGCCAGCAGCATCCGGGACAGGGCGGTACAGCCCCAGCATTTT
CASSIRDRAVQPQHF
>TRBD2|14|TRBV6-5|few|TRBJ2-1
TGTGCCAGCAGTTCTAGACTAGCGGGCAATGAGCAGTTCTTC
CASSSRLAGNEQFF
>-|10|TRBV29-1|-|TRBJ2-7
TGCAGCGTCGATTCCTACGAGCAGTACTTC
CSVDSYEQYF
>-|16|TRBV7-2|-|TRBJ1-2
TGTGCCAGCAGCTTAGGTCCGAACAGAGCTAACTATGGCTACACCTTC
CASSLGPNRANYGYTF
>-|12|TRBV4-2|few|TRBJ1-4
TGTGCCAGCAGCCTCCGAAATGAAAAACTGTTTTTT
CASSLRNEKLFF
>-|15|TRBV9|-|TRBJ2-3
TGTGCCAGCAGCGTAGGTGGGGGGGGCCGAGATACGCAGTATTTT
CASSVGGGGRDTQYF
>TRBD2|16|TRBV4-1|-|TRBJ2-1
TGCGCCAGCAGCCAAGATTCTAGCGGGGTGTACAATGAGCAGTTCTTC
CASSQDSSGVYNEQFF
>-|17|TRBV24-1|once|TRBJ1-1
TGTGCCACCAGTGCCCCGGTGGGGAAGGGTGCCCCCACTGAAGCTTTCTTT
CATSAPVGKGAPTEAFF
>TRBD2|14|TRBV6-5|-|TRBJ2-2
TGTGCCAGCACCCCGGGACTAACTTTCGGGGAGCTGTTTTTT
CASTPGLTFGELFF
>-|15|TRBV5-1|-|TRBJ1-1
TGCGCCAGCAGCTTGGTGGGGGAGAGGGGAACTGAAGCTTTCTTT
CASSLVGERGTEAFF
>-|12|TRBV19|-|TRBJ2-1
TGTGCCAGTACCCTTGGATACAATGAGCAGTTCTTC
CASTLGYNEQFF
>-|15|TRBV30|-|TRBJ1-5
TGTGCCTGGAGTCTTTGGCAGGGGATCGACCAGCCCCAGCATTTT
CAWSLWQGIDQPQHF
>TRBD1|17|TRBV4-2|-|TRBJ2-1
TGTGCCAGCAGCCAGGACAGGGGGCTTTCATCCTACAATGAGCAGTTCTTC
CASSQDRGLSSYNEQFF
>-|15|TRBV9|-|TRBJ1-2
TGTGCCAGCAGCGTAGGGGTGGGGGACATTCGGGGCTACACCTTC
CASSVGVGDIRGYTF
>-|15|TRBV5-1|-|TRBJ1-3
TGCGCCAGCAGCTTAGGCAGCGCCCCTGGAAACACCATATATTTT
CASSLGSAPGNTIYF
>-|13|TRBV12-3/TRBV12-4|-|TRBJ1-3
TGTGCCAGCACCTTCCGAGGGGTAGACACCATATATTTT
CASTFRGVDTIYF
>TRBD2|14|TRBV6-5|-|TRBJ2-3
TGTGCCAGCAGAGACTGGGACTACACAGATACGCAGTATTTT
CASRDWDYTDTQYF
>-|18|TRBV28|-|TRBJ1-4
TGTGCCAGCAGTGAGACTGGGGCTCTGAGTCATAATAATGAAAAACTGTTTTTT
CASSETGALSHNNEKLFF
>TRBD1|13|TRBV9|-|TRBJ1-1
TGTGCCAGCAGCGTAGAGGCAGGGGGCACAGCTTTCTTT
CASSVEAGGTAFF
>-|14|TRBV4-1|-|TRBJ2-3
TGCGCCAGCAGCCAAGACAGCCCCACAGATACGCAGTATTTT
CASSQDSPTDTQYF
>-|14|TRBV28|-|TRBJ2-5
TGTGCCAGCAGTTGGGGGAACCCCCAAGAGACCCAGTACTTC
CASSWGNPQETQYF
>TRBD2|15|TRBV29-1|-|TRBJ2-3
TGCAGCGTTGAACCAAGCGGGGGGGCGCGAGATACGCAGTATTTT
CSVEPSGGARDTQYF
>-|12|TRBV6-5|-|TRBJ1-2
TGTGCCAGCAGTTACGGGGGGTTTGGCTACACCTTC
CASSYGGFGYTF
>-|14|TRBV6-5|-|TRBJ1-2
TGTGCCAGCAGTTACTTTGATAGGGCCTATGGCTACACCTTC
CASSYFDRAYGYTF
>-|14|TRBV11-3|-|TRBJ1-1
TGTGCCAGCAGCTTAGGAATCGCGAACACTGAAGCTTTCTTT
CASSLGIANTEAFF
>TRBD2|14|TRBV7-7|once|TRBJ2-7
TGTGCCAGCAGCTCCGGGACTAGCGGCTACGAGCAGTACTTC
CASSSGTSGYEQYF
>-|13|TRBV6-5|-|TRBJ2-7
TGTGCCAGCACCCCCGGCGTGGGGGACGAGCAGTACTTC
CASTPGVGDEQYF
>TRBD1|14|TRBV6-6|-|TRBJ2-1
TGTGCCAGCAGTTACTCCAACAGGGGGCATGAGCAGTTCTTC
CASSYSNRGHEQFF
>-|14|TRBV19|-|TRBJ2-1
TGTGCCAGTAGTATAGTGGAGACCAACAATGAGCAGTTCTTC
CASSIVETNNEQFF
>TRBD2|15|TRBV5-1|-|TRBJ2-5
TGCGCCAGCAGCTTGAGGCTAGCGGTACAAGAGACCCAGTACTTC
CASSLRLAVQETQYF
>TRBD1|14|TRBV6-5|-|TRBJ2-7
TGTGCCAGCAGTTCCCTACTGGACAGGGCCGAGCAGTACTTC
CASSSLLDRAEQYF
>-|15|TRBV18|-|TRBJ2-1
TGTGCCAGCTCACCACCCCCCCGGGGGAACAATGAGCAGTTCTTC
CASSPPPRGNNEQFF
>TRBD2|15|TRBV7-8|-|TRBJ2-3
TGTGCCAGCAGCTTTAGCGGGAGTACCACAGATACGCAGTATTTT
CASSFSGSTTDTQYF
>TRBD2|16|TRBV5-1|-|TRBJ2-1
TGCGCCAGCAGCTTGTTGGGGGGGTCGGTCTCGGCCAAGCAGTTCTTC
CASSLLGGSVSAKQFF
>-|12|TRBV7-9|-|TRBJ1-1
TGTGCCAGCAGCTTAGGGGCGCGTCGGGCTTTCTTT
CASSLGARRAFF